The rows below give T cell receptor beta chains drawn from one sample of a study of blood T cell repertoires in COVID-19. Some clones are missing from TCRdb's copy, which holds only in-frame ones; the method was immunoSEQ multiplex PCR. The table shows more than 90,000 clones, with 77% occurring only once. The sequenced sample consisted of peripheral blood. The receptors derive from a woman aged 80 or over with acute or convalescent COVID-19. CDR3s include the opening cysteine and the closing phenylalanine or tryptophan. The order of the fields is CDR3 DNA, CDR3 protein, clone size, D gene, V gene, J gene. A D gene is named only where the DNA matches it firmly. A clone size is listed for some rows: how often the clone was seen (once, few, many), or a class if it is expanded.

TGTGCCAGCAGCTTAGCGCAGGACACTGAAGCTTTCTTT	CASSLAQDTEAFF	-	-	TRBV7-9	TRBJ1-1
TGTGCCGGACGGGAACAGGGCGATAACTATGGCTACACCTTC	CAGREQGDNYGYTF	once	-	TRBV2	TRBJ1-2
TGTGCCAGCAGTCTCGAAGGGGATTACTATGGCTACACCTTC	CASSLEGDYYGYTF	-	-	TRBV2	TRBJ1-2
TGTGCCAGCAGCTTAGGCGCCGGTGATCATGAAGCTTTCTTT	CASSLGAGDHEAFF	few	-	TRBV7-9	TRBJ1-1
TGCGCCAGCCGACCTGGACAGGCCCAAGAGACCCAGTACTTC	CASRPGQAQETQYF	-	TRBD1	TRBV5-1	TRBJ2-5
TGTGCCAGCAGTTACGCAGGGCCCAATCAGCCCCAGCATTTT	CASSYAGPNQPQHF	-	-	TRBV6-2/TRBV6-3	TRBJ1-5
TGTGCCAGCAGCCCAGCTGGACACGACAATGAGCAGTTCTTC	CASSPAGHDNEQFF	-	-	TRBV7-9	TRBJ2-1
TGTGCCATCAGTCCCGGGACAGGTGACTATGGCTACACCTTC	CAISPGTGDYGYTF	-	TRBD1	TRBV10-3	TRBJ1-2
TGTGCCAGCAGCGTAGTGAGCGGGGGGTCCACAGATACGCAGTATTTT	CASSVVSGGSTDTQYF	-	TRBD2	TRBV9	TRBJ2-3
TGTGCCAGCAGGACGGGGGGTGGGCGGTACTATGGCTACACCTTC	CASRTGGGRYYGYTF	-	-	TRBV27	TRBJ1-2
TGTGCCAGCAGCACCCGGGAGGGGACTTATGGCTACACCTTC	CASSTREGTYGYTF	-	-	TRBV7-9	TRBJ1-2
TGTGCCAGCAGTCAGCGGACTAATGAAAAACTGTTTTTT	CASSQRTNEKLFF	-	-	TRBV27	TRBJ1-4
TGCGCCAGCAGCCAAACGCGGGCCACCTACAATGAGCAGTTCTTC	CASSQTRATYNEQFF	-	-	TRBV4-3	TRBJ2-1
TGCGCCAGCTGCTTGGGCCTGGGGAGGGGCTACACCTTC	CASCLGLGRGYTF	once	-	TRBV5-1	TRBJ1-2
TGTGCCAGCAGCCGGAGCCAAGACAGGGGTTATGGCTACACCTTC	CASSRSQDRGYGYTF	-	TRBD1	TRBV7-8	TRBJ1-2
TGTGCCTGGGTTACAGGGGGCGCGAGCTATGGCTACACCTTC	CAWVTGGASYGYTF	-	TRBD1	TRBV30	TRBJ1-2
TGTGCCAGCAGTTTTCGGTCGGGACTAGCGGGAGTTGAGCAGTTCTTC	CASSFRSGLAGVEQFF	-	TRBD2	TRBV28	TRBJ2-1
TGTGCCAGCAGCTTGGGGACTAGCGGGAGCAATGAGCAGTTCTTC	CASSLGTSGSNEQFF	-	TRBD2	TRBV5-4	TRBJ2-1
TGTGCCTGGAGTGAGCACTACCTCTCCTACGAGCAGTACTTC	CAWSEHYLSYEQYF	-	-	TRBV30	TRBJ2-7
TGTGCCAGCAGTTACGGTCTAGCTGCCTTCACAGATACGCAGTATTTT	CASSYGLAAFTDTQYF	once	-	TRBV6-2/TRBV6-3	TRBJ2-3
TGTGCCAGCTCACCCGGACAGAACACTGAAGCTTTCTTT	CASSPGQNTEAFF	-	-	TRBV18	TRBJ1-1
TGTGCCAGCAGCACAGGGACAGATGAAAAACTGTTTTTT	CASSTGTDEKLFF	few	TRBD1	TRBV14	TRBJ1-4
TGTGCCAGCAGCTTAGGAGGGGGCCCGGCCAATGAGCAGTTCTTC	CASSLGGGPANEQFF	-	TRBD1	TRBV7-6	TRBJ2-1
TGTGCCATCAGTGAGTCGGGGACTAGGGGAAACGAGCAGTACTTC	CAISESGTRGNEQYF	-	TRBD2	TRBV10-3	TRBJ2-7
TGCGCCAGCAGCTTGGACGGGATAATAGACGAGCAGTACTTC	CASSLDGIIDEQYF	-	-	TRBV5-1	TRBJ2-7
TGTGCCAGCAGTTACTCGCCGCGGGGAGGAGGTGGCTACACCTTC	CASSYSPRGGGGYTF	few	-	TRBV6-2/TRBV6-3	TRBJ1-2
TGTGCCAGCAGTTACCCCTCCGGGGGAGAAGGGCGCTCACCCCTCCACTTT	CASSYPSGGEGRSPLHF	-	-	TRBV6-2/TRBV6-3	TRBJ1-6
TGTGCCAGCAGTTTAAGGAGCGGCTTCCTGACTTTC	CASSLRSGFLTF	-	-	TRBV12-3/TRBV12-4	TRBJ2-6
TGTGCAAGTCGCTTAGTATTGAGGGGATCAGGGGGTAACTATGGCTACACCTTC	CASRLVLRGSGGNYGYTF	-	-	TRBV12-2	TRBJ1-2
TGTGCCAGCAGTAGGGGGAACTATGGCTACACCTTC	CASSRGNYGYTF	-	-	TRBV28	TRBJ1-2
TGTGCCAACCCATTGGCGGGACAGCAAGATACGCAGTATTTT	CANPLAGQQDTQYF	-	-	TRBV2	TRBJ2-3
TGCAGCGGACAGGTAATTCTAAACAATGAGCAGTTCTTC	CSGQVILNNEQFF	-	-	TRBV29-1	TRBJ2-1
TGTGCCAGCAGTTTTGGGACTAGAGCATCCGATGAGCAGTTCTTC	CASSFGTRASDEQFF	few	TRBD2	TRBV27	TRBJ2-1
TGTGCCAGCAGCTTAGCGAGACTAGCGGGAGGGCCGAGTACGCAGTATTTT	CASSLARLAGGPSTQYF	-	TRBD2	TRBV7-2	TRBJ2-3
TGTGCCAGCAGTTACCAGAGGACTGTGACTAATGAAAAACTGTTTTTT	CASSYQRTVTNEKLFF	few	-	TRBV6-2/TRBV6-3	TRBJ1-4
TGTGCCAGCATGACTAGCGGGAGGGCCCGGGCGAACGAGCAGTACTTC	CASMTSGRARANEQYF	-	TRBD2	TRBV3-1/TRBV3-2	TRBJ2-7
TGTGCCAGCAGCCCGACAGGGAACTATGGCTACACCTTC	CASSPTGNYGYTF	-	TRBD1	TRBV12-3/TRBV12-4	TRBJ1-2
TGTGCCAGCCGGGACATGGGCCACGAGCAGTACTTC	CASRDMGHEQYF	-	-	TRBV19	TRBJ2-7
TGTGCCAGCAGTTTCGGGAGAGTTGAAAAACTGTTTTTT	CASSFGRVEKLFF	-	-	TRBV27	TRBJ1-4
TGTGCCAGCAGTCTAAGACCCCAGCATTTT	CASSLRPQHF	few	-	TRBV28	TRBJ1-5
TGTGCCAGCAGAACCACAGGGTCCCTACGTTCACCCCTCCACTTT	CASRTTGSLRSPLHF	-	-	TRBV3-1/TRBV3-2	TRBJ1-6
TGTGCCAGCACTTTAGGCCTAGCGTCCCGCGGCGGGTACTTC	CASTLGLASRGGYF	few	-	TRBV7-2	TRBJ2-7
TGCAGTGCTAGTAAGCGAGGGACCGGGGAGCTGTTTTTT	CSASKRGTGELFF	-	-	TRBV20-1	TRBJ2-2
TGTGCCAGCAGCACCCAAGCGAACACTGAAGCTTTCTTT	CASSTQANTEAFF	once	-	TRBV6-5	TRBJ1-1
TGTGCCAGCAGTTCAGGACTAGCGGGAGTCTATGAGCAGTTCTTC	CASSSGLAGVYEQFF	-	TRBD2	TRBV7-3	TRBJ2-1
TGCGCCAGCAGCCAAGCGACAGGGCTTTTTGGCTACACCTTC	CASSQATGLFGYTF	-	TRBD1	TRBV4-3	TRBJ1-2
TGCGCCAGCAGCTACACGACAGGGTCTGGAAACACCATATATTTT	CASSYTTGSGNTIYF	-	TRBD1	TRBV5-1	TRBJ1-3
TGTGCCTGGAGTGATGGTGACAGTAAAAATCAGCCCCAGCATTTT	CAWSDGDSKNQPQHF	-	-	TRBV30	TRBJ1-5
TGTGCCAGCAGTTTTGGGGGGGGCCTTAATGAAAAACTGTTTTTT	CASSFGGGLNEKLFF	-	-	TRBV28	TRBJ1-4
TGTGCCAGCCGGGGGTCTGAAGCTTTCTTT	CASRGSEAFF	-	-	TRBV6-6	TRBJ1-1
TGTGCCAGCAGCTTAGAGGGGCCCACAGGGTATAGCACAGATACGCAGTATTTT	CASSLEGPTGYSTDTQYF	-	-	TRBV7-2	TRBJ2-3
TGTGCCAGCAGTCCCCCGAGCGAGTGGAATCAGCCCCAGCATTTT	CASSPPSEWNQPQHF	-	-	TRBV28	TRBJ1-5
TGTGCCAGCAGCCCGGGGGGGGTAGGGATCTATGGCTACACCTTC	CASSPGGVGIYGYTF	-	-	TRBV4-2	TRBJ1-2
TGTGCCAGCAGCTTAGGCGGAGACTCCTACTACGAGCAGTACTTC	CASSLGGDSYYEQYF	-	-	TRBV7-9	TRBJ2-7
TGTGCCAGCAGCTGGACAGCTGGAAACACCATATATTTT	CASSWTAGNTIYF	-	-	TRBV7-6	TRBJ1-3